This TCR beta chain was documented in a study of T cell repertoires in cytomegalovirus infection. The wider study: In the study, CMV epitopes included recently identified HLA-C-restricted and well-studied HLA-B-restricted ones. Matching HLA type and CMV infection were both indicated by public TCR beta signatures.

Regarding this clonotype: No antigen is known for it.

Study findings and constraints: HLA-C-restricted CMV-specific TCR beta clonotypes prevailed in the ex vivo response. Cumulated frequencies of public TCR beta families served to identify carriers of CMV plus the relevant HLA.

TCRdb independently ran MiXCR on the reads; one entry per CDR3 protein. The table has around 570,000 distinct CDR3 sequences, roughly 42% seen once. V was pared by 0 bases and J by 4 bases, with 9 bases between. The germline CDR1 and CDR2 sequences are MDHEN and SYDVKM. The CDR3 runs to 15 residues. The sequence came from a human donor in good health (CMV status not recorded). Some clones in this sample may be carry-over from other donors' samples. The chain uses TRBV28 and TRBJ1-4; possible D gene TRBD1, 6 bases. Sample: cultured PBMCs, taken from culture after CMV antigen stimulation. The CDR3 region has the DNA TGTGCCAGCAGTTTATGGGAACAGGGTAATGAAAAACTGTTTTTT. Its translation: CASSLWEQGNEKLFF.